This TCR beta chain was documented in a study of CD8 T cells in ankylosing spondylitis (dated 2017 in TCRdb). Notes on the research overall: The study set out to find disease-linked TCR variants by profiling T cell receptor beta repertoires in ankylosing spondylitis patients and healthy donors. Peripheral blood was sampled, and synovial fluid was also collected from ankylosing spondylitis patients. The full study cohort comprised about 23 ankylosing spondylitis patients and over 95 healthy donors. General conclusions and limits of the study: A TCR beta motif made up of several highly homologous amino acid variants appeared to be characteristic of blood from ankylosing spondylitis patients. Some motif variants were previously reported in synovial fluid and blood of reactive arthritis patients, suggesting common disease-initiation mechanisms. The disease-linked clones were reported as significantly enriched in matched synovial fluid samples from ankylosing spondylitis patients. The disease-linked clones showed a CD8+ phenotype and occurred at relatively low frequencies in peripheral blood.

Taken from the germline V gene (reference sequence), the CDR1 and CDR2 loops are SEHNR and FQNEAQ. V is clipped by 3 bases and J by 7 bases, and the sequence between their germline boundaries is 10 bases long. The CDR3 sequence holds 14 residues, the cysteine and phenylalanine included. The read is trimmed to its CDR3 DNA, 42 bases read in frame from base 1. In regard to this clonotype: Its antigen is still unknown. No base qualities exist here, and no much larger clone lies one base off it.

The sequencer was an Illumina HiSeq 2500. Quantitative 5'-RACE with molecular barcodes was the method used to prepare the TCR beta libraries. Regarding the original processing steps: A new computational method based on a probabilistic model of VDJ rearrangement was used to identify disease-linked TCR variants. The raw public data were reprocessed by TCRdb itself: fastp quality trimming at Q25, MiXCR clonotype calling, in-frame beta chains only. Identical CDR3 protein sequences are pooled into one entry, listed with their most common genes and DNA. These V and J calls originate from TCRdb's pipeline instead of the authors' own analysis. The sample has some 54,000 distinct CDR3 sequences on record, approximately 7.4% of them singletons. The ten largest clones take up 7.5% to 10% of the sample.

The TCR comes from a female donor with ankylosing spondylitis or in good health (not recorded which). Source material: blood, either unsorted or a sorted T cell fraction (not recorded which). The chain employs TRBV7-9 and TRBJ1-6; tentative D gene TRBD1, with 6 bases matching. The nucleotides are TGTGCCAGCAGCTTCGGACAGACAAATTCACCCCTCCACTTT. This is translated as CASSFGQTNSPLHF.